The 30 T cell receptor beta chains below were found in one sample sequenced in a study of CD8+ T cells in alopecia areata. Indicated treatment: oral pan-JAK inhibitor, 5-10 mg twice daily. Reverse transcription of extracted RNA yielded cDNA, which provided the sequencing template. Method: immunoSEQ multiplex PCR; TCRdb's copy keeps in-frame clones and lacks some. The table has hundreds of thousands of clones, roughly 60% seen once. This specimen consisted of CD4+ T cells sorted from blood, obtained at week 24, from a patient treated with tofacitinib. Receptors originate from a human donor with alopecia areata.

The V gene is TRBV5-1, the J gene TRBJ2-2, with 7 bases fitting TRBD1. The CDR3 is 14 amino acids. Germline lookup yields CDR1 SGHRS and CDR2 YFSETQ. V gave up 3 bases and J gave up 4 bases; unmatched junction bases: 3. CDR3 coding DNA: TGCGCCAGCAGCTCACAGGGGTTCACCGGGGAGCTGTTTTTT. This sequence encodes CASSSQGFTGELFF. Looking up the rest from reference TRBV5-1 and TRBJ2-2 gives the full variable domain: KAGVTQTPRYLIKTRGQQVTLSCSPISGHRSVSWYQQTPGQGLQFLFEYFSETQRNKGNFPGRFSGRQFSNSRSEMNVSTLELGDSALYLCASSSQGFTGELFFGEGSRLTVL.

This clone appeared a few times. The gene calls are TRBV7-2 and TRBJ1-2, with D possibly TRBD1 on 6 matching bases. The germline gives CDR1 SGHTA, CDR2 FQGNSA. Trimming stripped 5 bases from V and 3 bases from J, with 16 bases between. The CDR3 sequence is 15 residues long. The CDR3 DNA follows: TGTGCCAGCAGCCCAACAGGGATTTCAGACTATGGCTACACCTTC. This translates into CASSPTGISDYGYTF.

About this clone: One junction end disagrees with the germline gene, perhaps due to a read error. The V and J genes are TRBV19 and TRBJ2-5; 8 nucleotides line up with TRBD1. Germline V gene sequence: CDR1 LNHDA, CDR2 SQIVND (reference sequence). The CDR3 loop spans 13 amino acids. The chain's CDR3 is CASRVTGEDTQYF. The CDR3 DNA reads as TGTGCCAGTAGAGTGACAGGGGAAGATACCCAGTACTTC.

The V call is TRBV4-3, the J call TRBJ2-7; TRBD2 is a possible D gene (5 bases). Germline CDR1 LGHNA, CDR2 YSLEER. This CDR3 comprises 15 residues. Trimming shortened V by 0 bases and J by 4 bases, and 13 bases separated the two germline ends. The CDR3 region is CASSQDRGGGYEQYF. The DNA for the CDR3 is TGCGCCAGCAGCCAAGACCGAGGAGGCGGTTACGAGCAGTACTTC.

The chain carries TRBV20-1 and TRBJ2-7; unclear D gene. The CDR3 is 10 residues long. From germline, CDR1 is DFQATT and CDR2 SNEGSKA (reference sequence). The germline V and J ends were trimmed by 5 bases and 4 bases, with 6 bases remaining between them. CDR3 sequence (DNA): TGCAGTGCTGGGGATTACGAGCAGTACTTC. Translating it yields CSAGDYEQYF.

The CDR3 DNA sequence: TGTGCCAGCAGCCAAGGTTTTCGTTTAGCAGGGGAAGAGACCCAGTACTTC. This translates into CASSQGFRLAGEETQYF. The rearrangement links TRBV14 to TRBJ2-5; D possibly corresponds to TRBD1 (6 bases). CDR3 length equals 17 residues. Germline lookup yields CDR1 SGHDN and CDR2 FVKESK. V lost 1 base and J lost 3, with 18 bases in between.

J is TRBJ2-7 and V is TRBV6-6, with 7 bases that match TRBD1. CDR1 is MNHNY and CDR2 is SVGAGI in the germline V gene (reference sequence). With V trimmed by 5 bases and J by 1 base, 2 bases remained unmatched. CDR3 length equals 13 residues. CDR3 bases: TGTGCCAGCAGTCGGGACAGATCCTACGAGCAGTACTTC. Translated: CASSRDRSYEQYF.

This chain uses TRBV18 with TRBJ2-6; possibly TRBD1 for D (6 bases). Germline V gene lookup returns CDR1 KGHSH and CDR2 LQKENI. Deletions cut 2 bases from V and 3 bases from J, with 20 bases between. This CDR3 contains 19 residues. The CDR3 DNA is TGTGCCAGCTCACCAAGTCCACAGGGTTCGGAGGTTGGGGCCAACGTCCTGACTTTC. It specifies CASSPSPQGSEVGANVLTF.

V and J are TRBV28 and TRBJ1-2; D unresolved. Trimming took off 7 bases at V and 0 bases at J, with 12 bases between the two ends. In germline, CDR1 is MDHEN, CDR2 SYDVKM. The CDR3 has 14 amino acids. CDR3 residues: CASMRWQANYGYTF. The CDR3, as DNA: TGTGCCAGCATGCGGTGGCAAGCTAACTATGGCTACACCTTC.

Only a few counts were recorded for this clone. The genes are TRBV2 and TRBJ2-4; D ambiguous. This CDR3 contains 11 residues. Germline V CDR1 and CDR2: SNHLY, FYNNEI. Trimming took off 3 bases at V and 9 bases at J, with 6 bases between the two ends. CDR3 region: CASSDSGIQYF. In DNA form, the CDR3 reads TGTGCCAGCAGTGACAGTGGCATTCAGTACTTC.

The chain couples TRBV27 to TRBJ1-1; 8 positions match TRBD1. J lost 5 bases, V lost 7 bases, and 9 bases had no gene match. Per the germline V gene, CDR1 is MNHEY and CDR2 is SMNVEV (reference sequence). The CDR3 loop spans 14 amino acids. The CDR3 loop reads CASTLTGGGTEAFF. Written as DNA, the CDR3 is TGTGCCAGCACCCTAACAGGGGGAGGAACTGAAGCTTTCTTT.

V usage is TRBV6-5 and J usage is TRBJ2-1, with D possibly matching TRBD2 (6 bases). V gave up 2 bases and J gave up 14 bases, with 13 bases separating them. CDR1 is MNHEY and CDR2 is SVGAGI in the germline V gene. There are 12 residues in the CDR3. CDR3 residues: CASSYPQGGEFF. DNA of the CDR3: TGTGCCAGCAGTTACCCCCAAGGCGGGGAGTTCTTC.

CDR3 in amino acids: CASRSGGPINEQFF. Written as DNA, the CDR3 is TGTGCCAGCAGAAGCGGGGGGCCTATCAATGAGCAGTTCTTC. The rearrangement links TRBV2 to TRBJ2-1; TRBD2 agrees at 9 bases. With V trimmed by 6 bases and J by 6 bases, 6 bases remained unmatched. Germline lookup yields CDR1 SNHLY and CDR2 FYNNEI. This CDR3 region has 14 residues.

The CDR3 bases are TGCGCCAGCAGCTGGGGGACGGAGGAAGGTGAAGCTTTCTTT. Its protein is CASSWGTEEGEAFF. The chain is built from TRBV5-1 and TRBJ1-1, with D tentatively TRBD1 (5 bases). The CDR3 spans 14 residues. V lost 3 bases and J lost 7, with 16 bases in between. CDR1 is SGHRS and CDR2 is YFSETQ in the germline V gene. The full variable domain, completed using reference TRBV5-1 and TRBJ1-1, is KAGVTQTPRYLIKTRGQQVTLSCSPISGHRSVSWYQQTPGQGLQFLFEYFSETQRNKGNFPGRFSGRQFSNSRSEMNVSTLELGDSALYLCASSWGTEEGEAFFGQGTRLTVV.

This clone was counted a few times. The chain links TRBV2 to TRBJ1-2, with D tentatively TRBD1 (6 bases). Germline CDR1 SNHLY, CDR2 FYNNEI. V lost 4 bases and J 4 bases, leaving 13 bases between the germline ends. The length of the CDR3 is 14 residues. CDR3 nucleotide sequence: TGTGCCAGCAGTGGGAGTCAGGGGAGCTATGGCTACACCTTC. Protein: CASSGSQGSYGYTF.

This chain links TRBV27 with TRBJ2-1; 8 positions agree with TRBD1. CDR1 MNHEY and CDR2 SMNVEV come from the germline V gene (reference sequence). The CDR3 consists of 13 residues. V gave up 5 bases and J gave up 10 bases; unmatched junction bases: 7. CDR3 DNA sequence: TGTGCCAGCAGTCCTGAGGACAGGGCCGAGCAGTTCTTC. It codes for CASSPEDRAEQFF.

The chain employs TRBV9 and TRBJ2-7; 10 bases match TRBD2. Looked up from germline, CDR1 is SGDLS and CDR2 is YYNGEE. V trimming: 3 bases; J trimming: 3 bases; junction bases outside the gene matches: 6. CDR3 length: 15 amino acids. CDR3 sequence: CASSAGLAFDYEQYF. The CDR3 DNA reads as TGTGCCAGCAGCGCGGGACTAGCGTTCGACTACGAGCAGTACTTC. Supplemented by reference TRBV9 and TRBJ2-7, the full variable domain reads DSGVTQTPKHLITATGQRVTLRCSPRSGDLSVYWYQQSLDQGLQFLIQYYNGEERAKGNILERFSAQQFPDLHSELNLSSLELGDSALYFCASSAGLAFDYEQYFGPGTRLTVT.

This sequence joins TRBV29-1 and TRBJ2-1, with D unclear. Germline V gives CDR1 SQVTM, CDR2 ANQGSEA. The CDR3 consists of 13 residues. The germline V and J ends were trimmed by 7 bases and 0 bases, with 10 bases remaining between them. CDR3 nucleotide sequence: TGCAGCGGATCACAGAGCTCCTACAATGAGCAGTTCTTC. Encoded protein: CSGSQSSYNEQFF.

This clone was seen a handful of times. The chain employs TRBV29-1 and TRBJ1-2; 8 bases match TRBD1. Unmatched junction bases numbered 2, after V lost 2 bases and J lost 6 bases. The CDR3 is made up of 12 amino acids. Germline assignment: CDR1 SQVTM and CDR2 ANQGSEA. The CDR3 is CSVEQGAHGYTF. The CDR3 coding sequence is TGCAGCGTTGAACAGGGGGCGCATGGCTACACCTTC.

The chain employs TRBV29-1 and TRBJ1-2, with D perhaps TRBD1 (5 bases). The CDR3 has 13 residues. V was trimmed by 0 bases and J by 5 bases, leaving 10 bases between them. Looked up from germline, CDR1 is SQVTM and CDR2 is ANQGSEA. The DNA of the CDR3 is TGCAGCGTTGAAGATCGGGGGGGATATGGCTACACCTTC. Translated: CSVEDRGGYGYTF.

This chain connects TRBV25-1 to TRBJ1-3; tentatively, D is TRBD1 (5 bases). V shed 2 bases and J shed 3 bases, with 14 bases lying between them. CDR3 length: 16 residues. From germline, CDR1 is MGHDK and CDR2 SYGVNS. In DNA, the CDR3 is TGTGCCAGCAGTGAAGTGTGGAAGGGGAATGGAAACACCATATATTTT. This encodes CASSEVWKGNGNTIYF.

The chain combines TRBV19 with TRBJ2-7, with D perhaps given as TRBD1 or TRBD2 (5 bases each). The CDR3 has 14 residues. V was trimmed by 3 bases and J by 6 bases, leaving 15 bases between them. Germline V gives CDR1 LNHDA, CDR2 SQIVND (reference sequence). CDR3 nucleotides: TGTGCCAGTAGTATTACGGTGGGGGTCGCCGAGCAGTACTTC. Its translation is CASSITVGVAEQYF.

This chain uses TRBV6-5 with TRBJ2-7, with 10 bases fitting TRBD1. The CDR3 totals 13 residues. With V trimmed by 11 bases and J by 3 bases, 7 bases remained unmatched. The V gene's germline CDR1 is MNHEY and CDR2 SVGAGI. CDR3 residues: CACWGQGNYEQYF. CDR3 DNA: TGTGCCTGCTGGGGACAGGGGAACTACGAGCAGTACTTC.

V gene TRBV5-4 combines with J gene TRBJ2-1; TRBD2 agrees at 9 bases. J was trimmed by 5 bases and V by 0 bases; bases with no gene match: 6. Germline assignment: CDR1 SGHNT and CDR2 YYREEE (reference sequence). The CDR3 is 16 amino acids. The CDR3 region is CASSLGSGGSNNEQFF. The CDR3 DNA reads as TGTGCCAGCAGCTTGGGTAGCGGGGGATCCAACAATGAGCAGTTCTTC.

The J gene is TRBJ1-5, the V gene TRBV4-2, with TRBD1 matching 9 bases. The CDR3 is 18 residues long. The trim removed 1 base at V and 3 bases at J, leaving 10 bases unmatched. CDR1 is LGHNA, CDR2 YNFKEQ, per germline. CDR3 region: CASSQGPSGQGLNQPQHF. CDR3 DNA sequence: TGTGCCAGCAGCCAAGGGCCCTCGGGACAGGGCCTCAATCAGCCCCAGCATTTT.

This chain connects TRBV29-1 to TRBJ2-5; TRBD1 aligns across 8 bases. This CDR3 comprises 12 residues. Germline V lookup: CDR1 SQVTM, CDR2 ANQGSEA. V dropped 8 bases and J dropped 5; count of bases not matched to a gene: 7. CDR3 in DNA: TGCAGCTTGGACAGGGTTGGGGAGACCCAGTACTTC. Translation gives CSLDRVGETQYF.

The table lists this clone with a few counts. J is TRBJ1-2 and V is TRBV5-5, with D unclear. The CDR3 has 15 residues. Germline-derived CDR1 and CDR2 are SGHKS and YYEKEE (reference sequence). Deletions cut 1 base from V and 4 bases from J, with 14 bases between. The CDR3 is CASSLLPELGYGYTF. The CDR3 DNA follows: TGTGCCAGCAGCTTGTTACCGGAGCTAGGCTATGGCTACACCTTC.

The chain links TRBV11-2 to TRBJ2-1, with 9 bases identical to TRBD2. J gave up 4 bases and V 3 bases, and 7 bases lay outside the gene matches. The CDR3 runs to 16 residues. The V gene's germline CDR1 is SGHAT and CDR2 FQNNGV. This CDR3 reads CASSLAAGGWYNEQFF. CDR3 nucleotides: TGTGCCAGCAGCTTGGCTGCGGGAGGGTGGTACAATGAGCAGTTCTTC.

V is TRBV2 and J is TRBJ2-3; 13 bases align to TRBD2. Germline CDR1 and CDR2: SNHLY and FYNNEI. The CDR3 totals 15 residues. V was pared by 7 bases and J by 4 bases, with 5 bases of the junction left unmatched. The CDR3 coding sequence is TGTGCCAGCACAACTAGCGGGGGGGCCTCAGATACGCAGTATTTT. Translated, it gives CASTTSGGASDTQYF.

In its sample, this clone was seen once. This chain links TRBV5-1 with TRBJ2-3; 13 bases map to TRBD2. The CDR3 length is 16 residues. Germline CDR1 is SGHRS and CDR2 is YFSETQ. The V and J ends lost 7 bases and 4 bases, in that order; junction bases with no gene match: 9. In DNA form, the CDR3 reads TGCGCCAGCCGGAAGCCGACTAGCGGGGGGTCAGATACGCAGTATTTT. It yields the protein CASRKPTSGGSDTQYF.